This T cell receptor (beta chain) was found in a study of T cell changes during pregnancy in multiple sclerosis. There are 18 residues in the CDR3. Germline CDR1 SGHNT, CDR2 YYREEE (reference sequence). V gave up 3 bases and J gave up 0 bases, with 21 bases separating them. Profiling relied on immunoSEQ multiplex PCR, and the TCRdb table lists in-frame clones only, not all of them. Seen here are tens of thousands of clones, just under 95% observed once, and the top ten hold roughly 2%. The sequence was obtained from a female donor with multiple sclerosis, enrolled in a pregnancy study. The rearrangement uses TRBV5-4 and TRBJ1-1; the D is unclear. Specimen: peripheral blood, collected in the second trimester of pregnancy. The CDR3 DNA sequence: TGTGCCAGCAGCTCCCGGGAGAGAAGGTTACGCTTGAACACTGAAGCTTTCTTT. It codes for CASSSRERRLRLNTEAFF.